This TCR beta chain originates from a study of T cell responses to AZD1222 COVID-19 vaccine. The study's findings and limits: Vaccine-associated CD4 TCRs ranged over spike, dominating at 160-218 and 743-854. In all cases, repertoires were sampled only after the peak T cell response. Seropositive AZD1222 recipients at baseline numbered only five or six.

Turning to this clone: The antigen is undetermined.

This table comes from immunoSEQ multiplex PCR, and its TCRdb copy is limited to in-frame clones, with some not included. The table lists roughly 65,000 clones, roughly 80% of them singletons, with more than 20% in the top ten. CDR1 is MNHEY, CDR2 SVGAGI, per germline. Trimming cost V 3 bases and J 5 bases; bases outside gene matches: 6. This CDR3 has 15 amino acids. This clonotype was obtained from an adult who received the AZD1222 COVID-19 vaccine. The chain recombines TRBV6-5 with TRBJ2-1; 8 bases are a match to TRBD1. Here the sequenced sample was peripheral blood, taken 28 days after the second AZD1222 dose. In DNA, the CDR3 is TGTGCCAGCAGTTATACCGGGACAGGCCACAATGAGCAGTTCTTC. It translates to CASSYTGTGHNEQFF.